These T cell receptor beta chains were read from a single sample in a study of chemoradiotherapy in HPV16-positive cancers. The table came from immunoSEQ multiplex PCR; TCRdb's copy has only in-frame clones and leaves some out. Of 7,000 or so clones listed, roughly 82% are singletons. Specimen: tumor tissue, collected from a patient who underwent chemoradiotherapy. These receptors all come from a human donor with HPV-associated anogenital cancer. The CDR3 runs from the conserved cysteine through the conserved F or W. Each record gives: D gene, clone size, J gene, V gene, CDR3 DNA, CDR3 protein. D genes are given only for firm matches. The size entry is marked missing in some rows and otherwise reads once, few, many or a size class.

- | - | TRBJ2-3 | TRBV6-1 | TGTGCCAGCAGTGAGGACAGCACAGATACGCAGTATTTT | CASSEDSTDTQYF
TRBD1 | - | TRBJ2-3 | TRBV19 | TGTGCCAGTAGTATAGGACAGGGTGGTGGCACAGATACGCAGTATTTT | CASSIGQGGGTDTQYF
- | - | TRBJ1-1 | TRBV7-8 | TGTGCCAGCCAGTGGGGGGCGCGGGGGAACACTGAAGCTTTCTTT | CASQWGARGNTEAFF
- | - | TRBJ2-7 | TRBV5-6 | TGTGCCAGCAGCTTGGCCCGCAGAAGCTCCTACGAGCAGTACTTC | CASSLARRSSYEQYF
TRBD1 | - | TRBJ2-5 | TRBV7-2 | TGTGCCAGCAGCTCCGGACAGGGGCCGTTGTACTTC | CASSSGQGPLYF
- | - | TRBJ1-2 | TRBV28 | TGTGCCAGCAGTGCCCCCGGGACGAACGTTTATGGCTACACCTTC | CASSAPGTNVYGYTF
TRBD2 | - | TRBJ2-6 | TRBV5-4 | TGTGCCAGCAGCTTGGCCGGGGGGTCGGACGGGGCCAACGTCCTGACTTTC | CASSLAGGSDGANVLTF
- | - | TRBJ1-1 | TRBV30 | TGTGCCTGGAGGGAACAGGTTGAAGCTTTCTTT | CAWREQVEAFF
TRBD1 | - | TRBJ1-5 | TRBV28 | TGTGCCAGCAGTTTGCCAGGGGGCTCGGTGAAGCCCCAGCATTTT | CASSLPGGSVKPQHF
- | few | TRBJ2-7 | TRBV19 | TGTGCCAGTTCTATTACTCCGGGCGAGCAGTACTTC | CASSITPGEQYF
- | - | TRBJ2-3 | TRBV7-9 | TGTGCCAGCAGCTTAGAAGGGGGGCGCACAGATACGCAGTATTTT | CASSLEGGRTDTQYF
TRBD1 | - | TRBJ1-5 | TRBV19 | TGTGCCAGTAGTCCAGGACAGGGCGGGATGAGCAATCAGCCCCAGCATTTT | CASSPGQGGMSNQPQHF
- | few | TRBJ1-1 | TRBV4-1 | TGCGCCAGCAGCCTAGGGGGGGGAACTGAAGCTTTCTTT | CASSLGGGTEAFF
- | - | TRBJ2-1 | TRBV10-1 | TGCGCCAGCAGTGAGAGGTCGCCCGAGCAGTTCTTC | CASSERSPEQFF
TRBD2 | once | TRBJ2-1 | TRBV9 | TGTGCCAGCAGCGTAGGCGGCGGGGGGGCCTACAATGAGCAGTTCTTC | CASSVGGGGAYNEQFF
- | - | TRBJ2-5 | TRBV7-2 | TGTGCCAGCAGCTTAGGACAGGGAGGAGGGGAGACCCAGTACTTC | CASSLGQGGGETQYF
- | - | TRBJ2-3 | TRBV9 | TGTGCCAGCAGTTCGAGGGGTCCCCTTACAGATACGCAGTATTTT | CASSSRGPLTDTQYF
- | large | TRBJ1-1 | TRBV5-4 | TGTGCCAGCAGCACCGGTCCCGTGAGGGACACTGAAGCTTTCTTT | CASSTGPVRDTEAFF
TRBD1 | once | TRBJ1-2 | TRBV29-1 | TGCAGCGTTGAAAAGGGGGCGAGGTATGGCTACACCTTC | CSVEKGARYGYTF
TRBD1 | - | TRBJ1-2 | TRBV18 | TGTGCCAGCTCACCAGACAGGGATGGCTACACCTTC | CASSPDRDGYTF
- | - | TRBJ2-1 | TRBV29-1 | TGCAGCGTGACGGGGCGGTACAATGAGCAGTTCTTC | CSVTGRYNEQFF
TRBD2 | - | TRBJ2-5 | TRBV2 | TGTGCCAGCAAACCGGGACTAGTTGGGGAGACCCAGTACTTC | CASKPGLVGETQYF
- | once | TRBJ2-4 | TRBV19 | TGTGCCAGTAGTAAGGGCAGGAGCCTAGCCAAAAACATTCAGTACTTC | CASSKGRSLAKNIQYF
- | - | TRBJ2-3 | TRBV19 | TGTGCCAGTAGAGAGGGCAACACAGATACGCAGTATTTT | CASREGNTDTQYF
TRBD1 | - | TRBJ2-2 | TRBV19 | TGTGCCACCCCCGGGACAGGGGGACCGAACACCGGGGAGCTGTTTTTT | CATPGTGGPNTGELFF
- | - | TRBJ1-1 | TRBV6-1 | TGTGCCAGCACCTATACCAGGGTCATGAACACTGAAGCTTTCTTT | CASTYTRVMNTEAFF
TRBD1 | once | TRBJ2-7 | TRBV5-6 | TGTGCCAGCAGCTTCAGGGACAGGGGGTCAAGTGGCGAGCAGTACTTC | CASSFRDRGSSGEQYF
TRBD1 | - | TRBJ1-2 | TRBV5-1 | TGCGCCAGCAGGCGCGGACAGGGGAGCTATGGCTACACCTTC | CASRRGQGSYGYTF
TRBD1 | - | TRBJ1-4 | TRBV29-1 | TGCAGCGTAGAGACAGGGGGCCTGGAAAAACTGTTTTTT | CSVETGGLEKLFF
TRBD2 | - | TRBJ2-3 | TRBV2 | TGTGCCAGCAGCATCGGGGGGGGGTTAGATACGCAGTATTTT | CASSIGGGLDTQYF
TRBD1 | - | TRBJ1-1 | TRBV29-1 | TGCAGCGCCTCGGGACAGAGAATGAACACTGAAGCTTTCTTT | CSASGQRMNTEAFF
- | few | TRBJ1-2 | TRBV4-1 | TGCGCCAGCAGCCAAGAGATGCGGGCCCAGGTTGGCTACACCTTC | CASSQEMRAQVGYTF
- | - | TRBJ1-2 | TRBV28 | TGTGCCAGCAGTTCTACAGGGCCTTATGGCTACACCTTC | CASSSTGPYGYTF
- | - | TRBJ1-1 | TRBV7-3 | TGTGCCAGCAGCTTAGCAGGCTCGAACACTGAAGCTTTCTTT | CASSLAGSNTEAFF
- | - | TRBJ2-5 | TRBV7-2 | TGTGCCAGCAGCTCCGCCACATTAAAAGAGACCCAGTACTTC | CASSSATLKETQYF
- | - | TRBJ2-1 | TRBV5-1 | TGCGCCAGCAGCGGCGGCGGAAGAGACTACAATGAGCAGTTCTTC | CASSGGGRDYNEQFF
- | once | TRBJ1-6 | TRBV10-2 | TGCGCCAGCAGTTTACAATCCGATTCACCCCTCCACTTT | CASSLQSDSPLHF
- | - | TRBJ2-3 | TRBV11-2 | TGTGCCAGCAGCGTGTCTAGTGTTCTTGGCGATACGCAGTATTTT | CASSVSSVLGDTQYF
TRBD1 | - | TRBJ1-1 | TRBV6-5 | TGTGCCAGCAGTTACGGACAGGGACCAAACACTGAAGCTTTCTTT | CASSYGQGPNTEAFF
- | - | TRBJ1-2 | TRBV19 | TGTGCCAGTAGTATAGATGCGGAAGGGGCGCGAGGCTACACCTTC | CASSIDAEGARGYTF
TRBD2 | - | TRBJ2-2 | TRBV7-2 | TGTGCCAGCAGCAACTTAGCGGGGGCGCAGACCGGGGAGCTGTTTTTT | CASSNLAGAQTGELFF
- | - | TRBJ2-7 | TRBV27 | TGTGCCAGCAGTTTTCAGGGGCCCTCTAGGGAGCAGTACTTC | CASSFQGPSREQYF
- | - | TRBJ2-7 | TRBV5-1 | TGCGCCAGCAACACACAGGGTTCCTACGAGCAGTACTTC | CASNTQGSYEQYF
TRBD2 | - | TRBJ2-3 | TRBV6-1 | TGTGCCAGCAGTGAATCCGGCGGAGCGGGGGGTTGGGATACGCAGTATTTT | CASSESGGAGGWDTQYF
TRBD1 | - | TRBJ1-6 | TRBV19 | TGTGCCACCAAGACGAACAGGGGGAATTCACCCCTCCACTTT | CATKTNRGNSPLHF
TRBD2 | - | TRBJ2-3 | TRBV9 | TGTGCCAGCAGCGTAGATCCGGGACTAGCGGGGGGACTCCCTAGCACAGATACGCAGTATTTT | CASSVDPGLAGGLPSTDTQYF